The T cell receptor beta chain under discussion was sequenced for a study of human T cells and chemical hapten exposure. At the level of the study: Upper back patch tests used 0.01% DPC, scored after 6 days.

This clonotype has ten or more counts. Its antigen is still unknown. Study conclusions and caveats: Controls formed significantly fewer large CDR3 similarity clusters than expanded TCRs did.

Each CDR3 protein is one row after TCRdb ran MiXCR on the RACE reads. The sample lists approximately 400,000 distinct CDR3 sequences; 5.1% were seen once. As to time point: pre-sensitization, week 0. This sample's treatment: therapeutic diphenylcyclopropenone sensitization with weekly scalp DPC. Blood draws preceded each patch test application. V shed 5 bases, J shed 4 bases, and the junction held 6 bases outside the gene matches. This CDR3 region has 13 residues. Germline CDR1 is DFQATT and CDR2 is SNEGSKA (reference sequence). The rearrangement uses TRBV20-1 and TRBJ2-3; 7 bases agree with TRBD1. This sequence was found in a woman aged 45 to 65 with alopecia areata. Some clones in this sample may be carry-over from other donors' samples. The material was whole blood, obtained in connection with sensitization to the hapten diphenylcyclopropenone (DPC). The DNA for the CDR3 is TGCAGTGCTCCGTCACAGGGGCCAGATACGCAGTATTTT. Protein product: CSAPSQGPDTQYF.